Described below is a single T cell receptor beta chain sequence and its context. This entry is derived from a study of blood T cell repertoires in COVID-19. Background on the study: T cells, B-cell-depleted T cells, or PBMCs provided the cDNA or gDNA that served as material.

The V end was cut by 3 bases, the J end by 5 bases, with 9 bases between. CDR3 size: 12 residues. Germline lookup yields CDR1 SGHRS and CDR2 YFSETQ. Under the authors' procedure: Reference gene primer amplification yielded estimated nucleated cell counts. Produced via immunoSEQ multiplex PCR; TCRdb's table is partial and in-frame only. V and J calls and clone size are as listed in that table; D and trimming were resolved from the DNA. The sample includes about 210,000 clones, around 90% seen only once; the top ten take roughly 8.1%. This clonotype originated in a woman younger than 30 who had recovered from COVID-19. The sample was PBMCs or T cells enriched from blood (not recorded which). The genes are TRBV5-1 and TRBJ2-7, with D possibly TRBD2 on 6 matching bases. This CDR3 reads CASSWGEDEQYF. In DNA, the CDR3 is TGCGCCAGCAGCTGGGGGGAAGACGAGCAGTACTTC.